This T cell receptor (beta chain) came from a study of circulating CD8 cells and anti-PD-1 response in melanoma. Study-level findings and limits: PD-1 and DPOS subsets showed similar, higher clonality than DNEG.

Four subsets defined by PD-1 and/or TIGIT were sorted from live CD3+CD8+TCRalphabeta+ cells. Using roughly 14 ng of total RNA, TCR libraries were made with the QIAseq Immune Repertoire TCR panel. TCRdb fed the reads into MiXCR, producing one record per CDR3 protein. The data show almost 450 distinct CDR3 sequences, more than 6% seen once. Germline assignment: CDR1 SGHTA and CDR2 FQGNSA. This CDR3 is 12 amino acids long. V dropped 0 bases and J dropped 6 bases, with 6 bases sitting between them. Concerning this clonotype: The antigen remains undetermined.

The chain recombines TRBV7-2 with TRBJ2-7; D unclear. This receptor was taken from a human donor with melanoma. The sequenced sample was CD8+ T cells from PBMCs, obtained at baseline or after one month of anti-PD-1 therapy (not recorded which). CDR3 amino acids: CASSLAFSEQYF. CDR3 bases: TGTGCCAGCAGCTTAGCCTTTTCCGAGCAGTACTTC.